This record covers a single TCR beta chain. As yet, its antigen is unknown. The CDR3 is 14 residues long. V trimming: 8 bases; J trimming: 8 bases; junction bases outside the gene matches: 9. Germline V gene data show CDR1 as WSHSY and CDR2 as SAAADI. The sample originates from a study of cytomegalovirus exposure and HLA in healthy donors. Broader study findings: The study found most TCR sequences rare, yet found some public TCRs in many donors. Presence/absence analyses rested on an assumption that sequencing depth was roughly uniform across donors.

PCR amplification relied on 60 Vbeta primers (plus 13 Jbeta primers). The assay was immunoSEQ multiplex PCR, and TCRdb's table has in-frame clones only and misses some. This table has roughly 180,000 clones, about four fifths appearing once. The sequence was collected from a man aged 25 to 40 in good health and CMV-seropositive. This chain joins TRBV10-2 and TRBJ2-1; TRBD2 matches 10 bases. The sample taken for sequencing was PBMCs. The CDR3 sequence is CASGIAGGGDEQFF. DNA of the CDR3: TGCGCCAGCGGTATAGCGGGAGGAGGTGATGAGCAGTTCTTC.